This T cell receptor beta chain originates from a study of graft-versus-host responses after intestinal transplantation. Study summary: The whole recipient group had anti-thymocyte globulin induction followed by tacrolimus and steroids for two to four years.

Proliferating CFSE-low CD3+CD4+ and CD3+CD8+ responders were sorted after the reaction. Study-level findings and limits: Peak GvH clone levels in circulation were associated with early post-transplant HvG declines. Allografts from individuals with graft-donor T cell macrochimerism displayed high graft-versus-host to host-versus-graft clonal ratios.

The germline V gene has CDR1 SGHDT and CDR2 YYEEEE. V lost 3 bases and J 2 bases, leaving 20 bases between the germline ends. The CDR3 length is 18 residues. Assay used: immunoSEQ multiplex PCR; TCRdb lists only in-frame clones, some missing. This sample has 15,000 to 20,000 clones; roughly 40% occur once, and the top ten carry about 0.95%. This TCR was recovered from a human patient who received an intestinal transplant. This material consisted of alloreactive CD4+ T cells from a mixed lymphocyte reaction culture, taken before intestinal transplant. Subset reported: CFSE-low proliferating T cells sorted from roughly 6-day pre-transplant mixed lymphocyte reaction (GvH or HvG direction). This rearrangement joins TRBV5-6 to TRBJ1-4, with D possibly TRBD1 on 5 matching bases. The CDR3 DNA sequence: TGTGCCAGCAGCTGGGGACCCGGGAGTCTCGTTACTAATGAAAAACTGTTTTTT. It yields the protein CASSWGPGSLVTNEKLFF. The full variable domain, completed using reference TRBV5-6 and TRBJ1-4, is DAGVTQSPTHLIKTRGQQVTLRCSPKSGHDTVSWYQQALGQGPQFIFQYYEEEERQRGNFPDRFSGHQFPNYSSELNVNALLLGDSALYLCASSWGPGSLVTNEKLFFGSGTQLSVL.